Sequencing of this T cell receptor (beta chain) was carried out in a study of beta chain features in type 1 diabetes. Sequenced material consisted of expressed TCRB transcripts (all of the isolated RNA was reverse transcribed). Clones were read by immunoSEQ multiplex PCR, and TCRdb kept only the in-frame ones, dropping some. The sample shows 300,000 to 400,000 clones, roughly an eighth of them seen only once. The ends were cut back, 0 bases at V and 7 bases at J, with 12 bases in the middle. Germline V gene sequence: CDR1 LGHNA, CDR2 YNFKEQ. The CDR3 runs 14 residues. This sequence originates from a young man in good health. This chain joins TRBV4-2 and TRBJ1-2; D is undetermined. Source material: naive CD4+ T cells from blood. CDR3 loop: CASSQDRKLGGYTF. CDR3 sequence (DNA): TGTGCCAGCAGCCAAGACCGGAAACTAGGTGGCTACACCTTC.